This T cell receptor (beta chain) is drawn from a study of shared clonotypes between healthy human individuals. Study-wide points: Clonotypes shared by all four donors outscored non-shared clonotypes in generation probability.

Profiling relied on immunoSEQ multiplex PCR, and the TCRdb table lists in-frame clones only, not all of them. The sample contains 1,400,000 or so clones, approximately 98.5% of which appear only once. Comment on this clone: The antigen remains undetermined. This specimen includes other DNA sequences encoding the same CDR3.

The V and J ends lost 4 bases and 5 bases respectively, with 2 bases between them. CDR1 is LNHDA and CDR2 is SQIVND in the germline V gene (reference sequence). This CDR3 is built from 11 residues. Material: naive CD4+ T cells sorted from blood. Subset described: CD45RA+ positively selected. The clonotype comes from a man aged 25-40 years in good health. This rearrangement joins TRBV19 to TRBJ2-2; D not certain. CDR3 sequence: CASSRTGELFF. CDR3 nucleotides: TGTGCCAGTAGTAGAACCGGGGAGCTGTTTTTT.